This TCR beta chain was retrieved from a study of blood T cells in healthy people across ages. General study results and limits: Per-million-T-cell TCR beta diversity fell roughly linearly with age.

On this clonotype: Its specificity is unknown.

It was with a sample-barcoded 5' primer and a J-beta primer mix that a second PCR of about 6 to 12 cycles was run. In TCRdb, the 5' RACE reads were re-called with MiXCR into one record per CDR3 protein. The table includes about 580,000 distinct CDR3 sequences, around half detected once. Peripheral blood was drawn, roughly 10 milliliters per donor. CDR3 length: 14 amino acids. Germline loops: CDR1 SGHTA, CDR2 FQGNSA. V lost 2 bases, J lost 3 bases, and 10 bases lay in between. The receptor's source is a man older than 75 in good health. Sequenced input: blood. The chain recombines TRBV7-2 with TRBJ1-1; D remains ambiguous. The CDR3: CASSLNQDYTEAFF. For the CDR3, the DNA is TGTGCCAGCAGCTTAAACCAGGACTACACTGAAGCTTTCTTT.